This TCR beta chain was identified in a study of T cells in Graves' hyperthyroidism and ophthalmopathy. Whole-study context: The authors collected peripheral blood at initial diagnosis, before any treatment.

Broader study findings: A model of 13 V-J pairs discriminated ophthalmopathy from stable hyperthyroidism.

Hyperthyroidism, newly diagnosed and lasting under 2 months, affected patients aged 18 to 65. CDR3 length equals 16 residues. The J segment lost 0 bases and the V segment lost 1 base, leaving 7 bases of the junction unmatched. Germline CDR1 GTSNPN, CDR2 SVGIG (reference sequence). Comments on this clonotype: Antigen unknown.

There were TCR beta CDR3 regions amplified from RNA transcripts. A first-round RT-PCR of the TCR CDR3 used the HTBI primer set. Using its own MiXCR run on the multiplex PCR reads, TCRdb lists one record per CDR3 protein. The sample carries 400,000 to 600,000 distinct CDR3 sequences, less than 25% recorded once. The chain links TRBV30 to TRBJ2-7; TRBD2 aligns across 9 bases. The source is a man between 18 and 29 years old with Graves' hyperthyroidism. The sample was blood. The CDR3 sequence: CAWSARLAVLSYEQYF. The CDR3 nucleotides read TGTGCCTGGAGTGCCCGACTAGCGGTCCTCTCCTACGAGCAGTACTTC.